One and the same sample provided the 4 T cell receptor beta chains below, sequenced in a study of T cell clonality in common variable immunodeficiency. TCRdb keeps only in-frame clones here, not all; method: immunoSEQ multiplex PCR. The table lists over 30,000 clones, with no singletons. The sample comprised peripheral blood mononuclear cells. Receptors originate from a person aged 18 to 75 in good health.

This clone was counted ten times or more. The covered CDR3 bases are TGCAGTGCTAGAGATGGACAGGAATCC. As protein: CSARDGQES. The full CDR3 protein is CSARDGQESYTF. V and J are TRBV20-1 and TRBJ1-2; 7 bases fit TRBD1. The CDR3 extends 3 residues past the end of the read, so its final part is completed from the germline J gene. The CDR3 extends over 12 amino acids. CDR1 is DFQATT and CDR2 is SNEGSKA in the germline V gene (reference sequence).

This clone was detected only a few times. The read terminates 3 residues before the CDR3 end, so the remaining end is supplied by the germline J gene. The J gene is TRBJ2-1, the V gene TRBV7-6; 10 bases are a match to TRBD2. Trimming at V came to 5 bases and at J to 5 bases, leaving 15 bases not matched to a gene. The length of the CDR3 is 18 residues. Germline V lookup: CDR1 SGHVS, CDR2 FNYEAQ. CDR3 sequence reads: CASSTRAGGLVSNNEQFF. The part of the CDR3 DNA that was read is TGTGCCAGCAGCACGAGAGCGGGAGGGCTCGTCAGTAACAATGAG.

Many counts were recorded for this clone. The read ends 3 residues before the CDR3 terminus; that terminus is restored from the germline J gene. This sequence joins TRBV11-2 and TRBJ2-5; maybe TRBD2 (7 bases). The CDR3 sequence is 15 residues long. Germline loops: CDR1 SGHAT, CDR2 FQNNGV. Trimming left V 7 bases short and J 1 base short, with 16 bases between. Incomplete CDR3 DNA: TGTGCCAGCACTGGGGCGGGGGCAGTCCAAGAGACC. Translating it yields CASTGAGAVQET. The whole CDR3 protein is CASTGAGAVQETQYF.

With respect to this clone: The read ends 3 residues shy of where the CDR3 ends; the end is completed using the germline J gene. The chain joins TRBV18 to TRBJ1-1; D possibly corresponds to TRBD1 (6 bases). Germline CDR1 is KGHSH and CDR2 is LQKENI. This CDR3 has 12 amino acids. The CDR3 here is CASSPQDREAFF. The sequenced part of the CDR3 DNA is TGTGCCAGCTCACCACAAGACAGGGAA. Complete variable domain (other parts from reference TRBV18 and TRBJ1-1): NAGVMQNPRHLVRRRGQEARLRCSPMKGHSHVYWYRQLPEEGLKFMVYLQKENIIDESGMPKERFSAEFPKEGPSILRIQQVVRGDSAAYFCASSPQDREAFFGQGTRLTVV.